In its sample, the clone carrying this TCR beta chain was seen a few times. This record comes from a study of shared clonotypes between healthy human individuals. Several immunoSEQ plates held equal portions of the genomic DNA taken from each subset. Sequencing used immunoSEQ multiplex PCR; TCRdb keeps in-frame clones, though not all of them. The table shows around 95,000 clones, with around 47% occurring only once. Nashville, Tennessee was home to all donors, who were Caucasian adults. Sequencing was performed on PBMCs. The TCR comes from a middle-aged woman in good health. Some clones in this sample may be carry-over from other donors' samples.

In nucleotides, the CDR3 is TGTGCCAGCAGCTTATACCAGGTGAACACTGAAGCTTTCTTT. It specifies CASSLYQVNTEAFF. The genes are TRBV7-2 and TRBJ1-1; D uncertain. This CDR3 comprises 14 residues. V lost 2 bases and J lost 0, with 7 bases in between. The germline V gene has CDR1 SGHTA and CDR2 FQGNSA.